This is a list of T cell receptor beta chains from one sample in a study of technical replicates of blood from a few donors. The table came from immunoSEQ multiplex PCR; TCRdb's copy has only in-frame clones and leaves some out. The table has tens of thousands of clones, 90% to 95% seen once; the top ten hold 0.2% to 0.25%. Specimen: T cells isolated from PBMCs. Source of these receptors: a human donor in good health. The CDR3 runs from the conserved cysteine through the conserved F or W. D genes are given only for firm matches. Clone size is stated in some rows and not others, as once, few, many or a class when expanded.

size: -; J: TRBJ2-1; D: TRBD2; V: TRBV5-1; CDR3: CASTTIAGAYNEQFF; DNA: TGCGCCAGCACCACAATAGCGGGAGCCTACAATGAGCAGTTCTTC
size: -; J: TRBJ2-1; D: -; V: TRBV4-1; CDR3: CASSQDPGGFSSYNEQFF; DNA: TGCGCCAGCAGCCAAGATCCAGGAGGATTCAGCTCCTACAATGAGCAGTTCTTC
size: once; J: TRBJ2-3; D: -; V: TRBV5-1; CDR3: CASRWASSSTDTQYF; DNA: TGCGCCAGCAGATGGGCTAGCAGTAGCACAGATACGCAGTATTTT
size: -; J: TRBJ2-3; D: TRBD1; V: TRBV7-2; CDR3: CASSLEGQITDTQYF; DNA: TGTGCCAGCAGCTTAGAGGGACAGATCACAGATACGCAGTATTTT
size: -; J: TRBJ2-5; D: -; V: TRBV10-1; CDR3: CASSRQDQETQYF; DNA: TGCGCCAGCAGTAGACAGGACCAAGAGACCCAGTACTTC
size: -; J: TRBJ2-7; D: -; V: TRBV30; CDR3: CAWSILALGEQYF; DNA: TGTGCCTGGAGTATCCTAGCCCTCGGCGAGCAGTACTTC
size: -; J: TRBJ2-7; D: TRBD1; V: TRBV11-3; CDR3: CASSLGFGGQGHEQYF; DNA: TGTGCCAGCAGCTTAGGTTTCGGAGGACAGGGTCACGAGCAGTACTTC
size: -; J: TRBJ1-5; D: -; V: TRBV7-9; CDR3: CASSLGGIANQPQHF; DNA: TGTGCCAGCAGCTTGGGAGGGATCGCCAATCAGCCCCAGCATTTT
size: -; J: TRBJ2-2; D: -; V: TRBV7-6; CDR3: CASSLASGSYTGELFF; DNA: TGTGCCAGCAGCTTAGCATCGGGGTCCTACACCGGGGAGCTGTTTTTT
size: -; J: TRBJ2-7; D: -; V: TRBV2; CDR3: CASQSTGYVHEQYF; DNA: TGTGCCAGCCAGTCGACAGGTTATGTTCACGAGCAGTACTTC
size: -; J: TRBJ2-7; D: -; V: TRBV21-1; CDR3: CASSKVERTGEGHEQYF; DNA: TGTGCCAGCAGCAAAGTGGAGCGGACAGGGGAGGGTCACGAGCAGTACTTC
size: -; J: TRBJ2-3; D: TRBD2; V: TRBV4-1; CDR3: CASSRGLAEFFASTDTQYF; DNA: TGCGCCAGCAGCCGCGGACTAGCGGAGTTCTTCGCTAGCACAGATACGCAGTATTTT
size: -; J: TRBJ2-5; D: -; V: TRBV27; CDR3: CASSFFPGSPGETQYF; DNA: TGTGCCAGCAGTTTTTTCCCAGGCTCACCTGGGGAGACCCAGTACTTC
size: -; J: TRBJ2-5; D: TRBD2; V: TRBV5-4; CDR3: CASSEGGLAGEETQYF; DNA: TGTGCCAGCAGCGAGGGGGGACTAGCGGGCGAGGAGACCCAGTACTTC
size: -; J: TRBJ1-5; D: -; V: TRBV28; CDR3: CASSRGGLTGNQPQHF; DNA: TGTGCCAGCAGTCGTGGTGGATTGACTGGCAATCAGCCCCAGCATTTT
size: -; J: TRBJ2-7; D: TRBD2; V: TRBV6-1; CDR3: CASRPSGTSYEQYF; DNA: TGTGCCAGCCGGCCTAGCGGGACCTCCTACGAGCAGTACTTC
size: -; J: TRBJ2-7; D: TRBD2; V: TRBV11-3; CDR3: CASSLVFSGGEEQYF; DNA: TGTGCCAGCAGCTTAGTATTTTCGGGGGGAGAAGAGCAGTACTTC
size: -; J: TRBJ1-1; D: -; V: TRBV27; CDR3: CASSLLPRAEAFF; DNA: TGTGCCAGCAGTTTACTTCCGAGGGCTGAAGCTTTCTTT
size: once; J: TRBJ1-1; D: -; V: TRBV27; CDR3: CASSPYRDHPAAFF; DNA: TGTGCCAGCAGCCCCTACAGGGACCACCCGGCAGCTTTCTTT
size: -; J: TRBJ2-5; D: -; V: TRBV28; CDR3: CASRSGSQETQYF; DNA: TGTGCCAGCCGATCGGGGTCTCAAGAGACCCAGTACTTC
size: -; J: TRBJ1-3; D: -; V: TRBV6-4; CDR3: CASSGKQGSGNTIYF; DNA: TGTGCCAGCAGTGGTAAACAGGGATCTGGAAACACCATATATTTT
size: -; J: TRBJ2-3; D: -; V: TRBV28; CDR3: CASSFPGQNTDTQYF; DNA: TGTGCCAGCAGTTTCCCGGGACAAAACACAGATACGCAGTATTTT